A single sample gave rise to the 15 T cell receptor beta chains below, sequenced in a study of cytomegalovirus exposure and HLA in healthy donors. A multiplex PCR was run with 60 Vbeta primers and 13 Jbeta primers. Measured with immunoSEQ multiplex PCR; TCRdb has only the in-frame clones, and not every one. This table holds roughly 240,000 clones, roughly 80% found once. Sequenced material: PBMCs. The receptors derive from a middle-aged woman in good health and CMV-seropositive.

The rearrangement links TRBV28 to TRBJ1-5, with 9 positions matching TRBD1. J gave up 4 bases and V 5 bases, and 15 bases lay outside the gene matches. Germline V gene lookup returns CDR1 MDHEN and CDR2 SYDVKM. This CDR3 comprises 18 residues. In nucleotides, the CDR3 is TGTGCCAGCAGTCCGGGGACAGGGTCCGTCTTGTCTAATCAGCCCCAGCATTTT. Encoded protein: CASSPGTGSVLSNQPQHF.

This sequence joins TRBV5-6 and TRBJ2-3; 10 bases line up with TRBD2. CDR3 length equals 16 residues. Trimming cost V 3 bases and J 0 bases; bases outside gene matches: 4. Germline CDR1 and CDR2: SGHDT and YYEEEE. CDR3 loop: CASSSRTSGSTDTQYF. In DNA form, the CDR3 reads TGTGCCAGCAGCTCTCGGACTAGCGGCAGCACAGATACGCAGTATTTT.

The chain has TRBV7-3 and TRBJ1-6; possibly TRBD1 for D (5 bases). The CDR3 loop spans 15 amino acids. V lost 4 bases and J 6 bases, leaving 13 bases between the germline ends. Per the germline V gene, CDR1 is SGHTA and CDR2 is FQGTGA. CDR3 region: CASSSQGGGNSPLHF. The CDR3 DNA reads as TGTGCCAGCAGCTCTCAGGGAGGCGGTAATTCACCCCTCCACTTT.

The chain couples TRBV4-2 to TRBJ2-3; TRBD2 matches 11 bases. From germline, CDR1 is LGHNA and CDR2 YNFKEQ. J was trimmed by 1 base and V by 3 bases; bases with no gene match: 6. The CDR3 extends over 17 amino acids. Here the CDR3 reads CASSHQLAGARTDTQYF. The CDR3 DNA is TGTGCCAGCAGCCACCAACTAGCGGGGGCCCGCACAGATACGCAGTATTTT.

This clone has more than one count but fewer than ten. The chain carries TRBV7-2 and TRBJ1-2; D is unclear. The CDR3 extends over 14 amino acids. V dropped 1 base and J dropped 4 bases, with 10 bases sitting between them. From germline, CDR1 is SGHTA and CDR2 FQGNSA. DNA of the CDR3: TGTGCCAGCAGCTTAGAGCCACAGACCTATGGCTACACCTTC. It specifies CASSLEPQTYGYTF. Together with reference TRBV7-2 and TRBJ1-2, the CDR3 gives the full variable domain: GAGVSQSPSNKVTEKGKDVELRCDPISGHTALYWYRQSLGQGLEFLIYFQGNSAPDKSGLPSDRFSAERTGGSVSTLTIQRTQQEDSAVYLCASSLEPQTYGYTFGSGTRLTVV.

The chain carries TRBV5-4 and TRBJ2-5; D is uncertain. Germline-derived CDR1 and CDR2 are SGHNT and YYREEE (reference sequence). V lost 0 bases to trimming and J lost 4 bases, with 13 bases between them. This CDR3 spans 15 amino acids. The CDR3 coding sequence is TGTGCCAGCAGCTTGGGCCGCCGTGCGGCAGAGACCCAGTACTTC. As protein: CASSLGRRAAETQYF.

This clone has just one count. The rearrangement links TRBV7-2 to TRBJ2-6; TRBD1 matches at 8 bases. This CDR3 spans 18 amino acids. CDR1 and CDR2 (germline): SGHTA, FQGNSA. V dropped 3 bases and J dropped 2; count of bases not matched to a gene: 9. For the CDR3, the DNA is TGTGCCAGCAGCTTCAGGGGGCGAATATTGGCTGGGGCCAACGTCCTGACTTTC. It codes for CASSFRGRILAGANVLTF.

This CDR3 reads CASRAVRFPYEQYF. CDR3 DNA sequence: TGTGCCAGCAGAGCCGTTCGGTTCCCCTACGAGCAGTACTTC. The rearrangement uses TRBV6-5 and TRBJ2-7; D is undetermined. V was clipped by 6 bases and J by 2 bases, with 14 bases between them. In germline, CDR1 is MNHEY, CDR2 SVGAGI. This CDR3 comprises 14 residues.

V gene TRBV30 combines with J gene TRBJ1-1; 7 bases agree with TRBD1. CDR1 and CDR2 from the germline V gene are GTSNPN and SVGIG (reference sequence). Trimming cost V 7 bases and J 4 bases; bases outside gene matches: 9. CDR3 length: 13 amino acids. CDR3 residues: CASSSGQITEAFF. The CDR3 nucleotides are TGTGCCTCAAGCTCGGGACAGATCACTGAAGCTTTCTTT.

The chain couples TRBV9 to TRBJ1-5; D is ambiguous. CDR3 length: 15 residues. The V end was cut by 0 bases, the J end by 0 bases, with 7 bases between. Germline V gene lookup returns CDR1 SGDLS and CDR2 YYNGEE. For the CDR3, the DNA is TGTGCCAGCAGCGTAGGCAGGTATAGCAATCAGCCCCAGCATTTT. It specifies CASSVGRYSNQPQHF.

The chain carries TRBV4-3 and TRBJ1-2, with TRBD1 as a possible D gene (6 bases). Germline V CDR1 and CDR2: LGHNA, YSLEER. The V and J ends lost 4 bases and 3 bases respectively, with 18 bases between them. The CDR3 spans 16 residues. This CDR3 reads CASSPKGTHLDYGYTF. In DNA form, the CDR3 reads TGCGCCAGCAGCCCGAAGGGGACACATTTGGACTATGGCTACACCTTC.

This clone appeared a few times. The chain uses TRBV15 and TRBJ1-3; TRBD1 matches at 7 bases. CDR1 is LNHNV, CDR2 YYDKDF, per germline (reference sequence). This CDR3 is 15 amino acids long. Trimming removed 0 bases from V and 2 bases from J; junction bases left unmatched: 1. This CDR3 reads CATSRDQGAGNTIYF. CDR3 nucleotide sequence: TGTGCCACCAGCAGAGATCAGGGGGCTGGAAACACCATATATTTT.

This clone showed up just a few times. The J gene is TRBJ2-5, the V gene TRBV5-6, with TRBD1 as a possible D gene (5 bases). V dropped 2 bases and J dropped 3 bases, with 11 bases sitting between them. The CDR3 has 14 amino acids. Per germline, CDR1 SGHDT and CDR2 YYEEEE. In DNA, the CDR3 is TGTGCCAGCAGCTTTTGGCAGGGAAAAGAGACCCAGTACTTC. Its protein is CASSFWQGKETQYF.

This chain connects TRBV2 to TRBJ1-2; D uncertain. Germline values: CDR1 SNHLY, CDR2 FYNNEI. V lost 5 bases to trimming and J lost 6 bases, with 10 bases between them. The CDR3 is 12 amino acids. The CDR3 sequence: CASSPLGDGYTF. The CDR3 coding sequence is TGTGCCAGCAGTCCCCTAGGAGATGGCTACACCTTC.

The rearrangement links TRBV27 to TRBJ1-5; D might be TRBD1 (5 bases). The germline V gene has CDR1 MNHEY and CDR2 SMNVEV (reference sequence). V lost 6 bases to trimming and J lost 2 bases, with 14 bases between them. This CDR3 is 15 amino acids long. The DNA of the CDR3 is TGTGCCAGCAGCACTCGCACAGGACGCAATCAGCCCCAGCATTTT. Translated, it gives CASSTRTGRNQPQHF.